This TCR beta chain was identified in a study of blood T cells in healthy people across ages. The length of the CDR3 is 15 residues. Germline CDR1 LNHNV, CDR2 YYDKDF (reference sequence). The V and J ends lost 0 bases and 6 bases respectively, with 14 bases between them. General observations from the study: As age increased, TCR beta diversity per million T cells fell in a roughly linear fashion.

Alongside a J-beta primer mix, a sample-barcoded 5' primer served in a second PCR lasting about 7 to 11 cycles. At least 2.5 million CDR3-containing paired-end reads were obtained per sample. From the 5' RACE reads, TCRdb called clonotypes with MiXCR, one entry per CDR3 protein. The table records around 1,700,000 distinct CDR3 sequences, approximately 30% of them present only once. This clonotype was seen repeatedly, ten times or more. As yet, its antigen is unknown. In terms of origin and age, donors were healthy Caucasian individuals from Russia aged roughly 6 to 90. Roughly 10 milliliters of peripheral blood were drawn from each donor.

This receptor was obtained from a woman aged 25 to 39 in good health. The sequenced material came from blood. The rearrangement uses TRBV15 and TRBJ1-2; possible D gene TRBD1, 5 bases. The CDR3: CATSRDYLGADGYTF. CDR3 sequence (DNA): TGTGCCACCAGCAGAGACTACCTTGGGGCGGATGGCTACACCTTC.